This T cell receptor (beta chain) originates from a study of T-cell memory formation after mild COVID-19. TCRdb re-derived calls from the 5' RACE reads in MiXCR, one entry per CDR3 protein. The data contain hundreds of thousands of distinct CDR3 sequences, around 27% of them singletons. This clonotype was recorded a few times. The sample was PBMCs or a T cell subset sorted from them (not recorded which). The TCR originated in an adult woman who had mild COVID-19 (a few samples of this study predate the infection). Cell type and time point are not known.

The CDR3 sequence is CASSQATGAGGYTF. CDR3 in DNA: TGTGCCAGCAGCCAAGCAACAGGGGCCGGTGGCTACACCTTC. The chain recombines TRBV3-1 with TRBJ1-2, with TRBD1 identical over 7 bases. Germline CDR1 LGHDT, CDR2 YNNKEL (reference sequence). Unmatched junction bases numbered 6, after V lost 1 base and J lost 7 bases. This CDR3 spans 14 amino acids.